The clone carrying this T cell receptor beta chain was observed many times. These data are taken from a study of T cells in Graves' hyperthyroidism and ophthalmopathy. RNA transcripts yielded amplified TCR beta CDR3 regions. RT-PCR in the first round (using the HTBI primer set) targeted the TCR CDR3. TCRdb called the multiplex PCR reads again in MiXCR, with one record for every CDR3 protein. The data show over 650,000 distinct CDR3 sequences, around 15% seen once. Trimming stripped 7 bases from V and 4 bases from J, with 10 bases between. Germline CDR1 PRHDT, CDR2 FYEKMQ (reference sequence). CDR3 length equals 12 residues.

V is TRBV13 and J is TRBJ1-1; no reliable D call. The clonotype comes from a man aged 18 to 30 with Graves' hyperthyroidism. Specimen: blood. The CDR3 nucleotides read TGTGCCAGCACTGGGTTGGGCACTGAAGCTTTCTTT. Translating gives CASTGLGTEAFF.